Listed below are T cell receptor beta chains from one sample, sequenced in a study of T cells in Graves' hyperthyroidism and ophthalmopathy. TCRdb re-called the multiplex PCR reads through MiXCR, storing one row per CDR3 protein. The sample lists roughly 400,000 distinct CDR3 sequences, about 14% occurring once. Material for sequencing was blood. The receptor set was obtained from a man aged 45-60 years with Graves' ophthalmopathy. Each CDR3 is given with its conserved first and last residue. A D gene is named only where the DNA matches it firmly. Rows give clone size only sometimes, using once, few, many, or a class for an expanded clone.

cdr3_length d_call j_call v_call clone_size cdr3_nt cdr3_aa
14 TRBD1 TRBJ2-5 TRBV29-1 many TGCAGCGGGAAAAGACAGGGGCGTCGGGAGACCCAGTACTTC CSGKRQGRRETQYF
17 TRBD1 TRBJ1-6 TRBV28 . TGTGCCAGCAGTTCGGGGGACAGGGGTTCCTATAATTCACCCCTCCACTTT CASSSGDRGSYNSPLHF
13 . TRBJ2-6 TRBV5-1 few TGCGCCAGCAGCTTGGAAGGGGCCAACGTCCTGACTTTC CASSLEGANVLTF
13 . TRBJ1-1 TRBV30 many TGTGCCTGGAGTAGATTGGGGGACACTGAAGCTTTCTTT CAWSRLGDTEAFF
13 TRBD1 TRBJ2-7 TRBV5-1 many TGCGCCAGCAGCCAAGGACAGGGCCACGAGCAGTACTTC CASSQGQGHEQYF
13 . TRBJ2-1 TRBV7-8 many TGTGCCAGCGGAGGTCGTCTCGGCAATGAGCAGTTCTTC CASGGRLGNEQFF
12 TRBD1 TRBJ2-7 TRBV24-1 many TGTGCCACCAGTGACCCGGGACAGGAGCAGTACTTC CATSDPGQEQYF
12 . TRBJ2-1 TRBV29-1 many TGCAGCGTTGTCAGGGGAGGCAATGAGCAGTTCTTC CSVVRGGNEQFF
12 . TRBJ1-4 TRBV30 many TGTGCCTGCCGGAACGAGGGGGAAAAACTGTTTTTT CACRNEGEKLFF
15 . TRBJ1-3 TRBV3-1 few TGCGCCAGCAGCCAAGTAGGTGGGTCTGGAAACACCATATATTTT CASSQVGGSGNTIYF
15 TRBD1 TRBJ2-6 TRBV28 many TGTGCCACCCACAGGGGAAGCTCTGGGGCCAACGTCCTGACTTTC CATHRGSSGANVLTF
14 . TRBJ2-5 TRBV6-1 many TGTGCCAGCAGGTCTGACAGGGAGGGAGAGACCCAGTACTTC CASRSDREGETQYF
13 . TRBJ2-7 TRBV12-5 many TGTGCTAGTGGTCTGGGGTTATCGGACCAGCAGTACTTC CASGLGLSDQQYF
15 TRBD2 TRBJ2-5 TRBV19 . TGTGCCAGTAGTACTACTAGCGGTTACCAAGAGACCCAGTACTTC CASSTTSGYQETQYF
16 TRBD1 TRBJ2-5 TRBV11-2 many TGTGCCAGCAGCCTAGACCTCGTCAGGGGGCGCGAGACCCAGTACTTC CASSLDLVRGRETQYF
11 . TRBJ2-1 TRBV14 many TGTGCCAGCAGACATCGGAAACCCCAGTTCTTC CASRHRKPQFF
16 TRBD2 TRBJ2-1 TRBV20-1 many TGCAGTGCTAGAGATCGGGGCGGGGGGGACTACAATGAGCAGTTCTTC CSARDRGGGDYNEQFF
11 . TRBJ2-3 TRBV29-1 . TGCAGCGTTTCTTGGGGGGATACGCAGTATTTT CSVSWGDTQYF
16 . TRBJ2-1 TRBV4-2 . TGTGCCAGCAGCCAAGGGGAGACTAGATCCTACAATGAGCAGTTCTTC CASSQGETRSYNEQFF
14 TRBD1 TRBJ2-7 TRBV10-3 . TGTGCCATCAGGTCCGGGACAGGGAGGTACGAGCAGTACTTC CAIRSGTGRYEQYF
15 . TRBJ1-2 TRBV27 many TGTGCCAGCAGTTTAGGTCGGGGGTTGGGAAATGGCTACACCTTC CASSLGRGLGNGYTF
15 . TRBJ1-3 TRBV5-1 few TGCGCCAGCAGCTTGGAACAGGGCGCTGGAAACACCATATATTTT CASSLEQGAGNTIYF
13 . TRBJ2-5 TRBV20-1 many TGCAGTGTCAACCCTGGCGGTCAAGAGACCCAGTACTTC CSVNPGGQETQYF
18 . TRBJ2-6 TRBV6-1 once TGTGCCAGCAGCGCCGATGGGATCCAAATCTCTGGGGCCAACGTCCTGACTTTC CASSADGIQISGANVLTF
18 TRBD2 TRBJ2-3 TRBV4-1 . TGCGCCAGCAGCCAAGGGTATGGGAGCGGGAGTTCCACAGATACGCAGTATTTT CASSQGYGSGSSTDTQYF
18 . TRBJ2-7 TRBV12-3/TRBV12-4 many TGTGCCAGCAGTTTATTTCTCGGTGGGTCGTCTAGCTCCTACGAGCAGTACTTC CASSLFLGGSSSSYEQYF